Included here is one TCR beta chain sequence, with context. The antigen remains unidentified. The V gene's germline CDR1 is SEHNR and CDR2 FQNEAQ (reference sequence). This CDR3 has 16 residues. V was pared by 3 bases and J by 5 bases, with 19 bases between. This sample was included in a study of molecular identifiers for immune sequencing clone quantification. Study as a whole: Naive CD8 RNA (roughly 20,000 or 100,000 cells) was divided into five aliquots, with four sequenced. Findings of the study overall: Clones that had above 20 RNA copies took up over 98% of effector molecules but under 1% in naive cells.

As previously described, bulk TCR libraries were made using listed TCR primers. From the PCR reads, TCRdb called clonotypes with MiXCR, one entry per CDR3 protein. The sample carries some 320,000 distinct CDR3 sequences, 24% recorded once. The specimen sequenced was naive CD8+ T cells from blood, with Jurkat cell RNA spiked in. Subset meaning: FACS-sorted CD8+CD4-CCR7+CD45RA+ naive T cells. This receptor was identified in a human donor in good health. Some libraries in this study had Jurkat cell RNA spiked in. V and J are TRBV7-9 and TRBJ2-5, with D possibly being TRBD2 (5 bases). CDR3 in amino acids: CASSFPPGLAIETQYF. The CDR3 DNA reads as TGTGCCAGCAGCTTCCCTCCCGGACTCGCGATTGAGACCCAGTACTTC. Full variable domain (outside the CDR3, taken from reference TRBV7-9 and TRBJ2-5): DTGVSQNPRHKITKRGQNVTFRCDPISEHNRLYWYRQTLGQGPEFLTYFQNEAQLEKSRLLSDRFSAERPKGSFSTLEIQRTEQGDSAMYLCASSFPPGLAIETQYFGPGTRLLVL.